One sample yielded the 25 T cell receptor beta chains listed below, sequenced in a study of CD8 T cells in Susac syndrome. Reverse transcription of about 0.5 to 1 ug RNA was carried out with random hexamers. One entry per CDR3 protein results from TCRdb running MiXCR on the immunoSEQ multiplex PCR reads. The sample shows 150,000 to 190,000 distinct CDR3 sequences, about 94% of them seen only once. The material sequenced was CD8+ T cells from PBMCs. The origin of the receptors is a human donor with multiple sclerosis.

The chain uses TRBV6-2 or TRBV6-3 and TRBJ2-1; the D is unclear. Germline V gives CDR1 MNHEY, CDR2 SVGEGT. CDR3 size: 18 residues. Trimming removed 3 bases at V and 3 bases at J, with 21 bases between. The CDR3: CASSYPASDTSNYNEQFF. CDR3 sequence (DNA): TGTGCCAGCAGTTATCCCGCTTCAGACACATCCAACTACAATGAGCAGTTCTTC.

The V call is TRBV10-3, the J call TRBJ2-3; D is unresolved. This CDR3 comprises 17 residues. Germline V CDR1 and CDR2: ENHRY, SYGVKD. Deletions cut 0 bases from V and 3 bases from J, with 16 bases between. The CDR3 protein is CAISESKVKQLTDTQYF. CDR3 nucleotides: TGTGCCATCAGTGAGTCGAAGGTAAAACAGCTTACAGATACGCAGTATTTT.

The V and J genes are TRBV13 and TRBJ1-1; 7 nucleotides agree with TRBD1. CDR3 length equals 14 residues. V trimming: 5 bases; J trimming: 6 bases; junction bases outside the gene matches: 9. CDR1 is PRHDT and CDR2 is FYEKMQ in the germline V gene (reference sequence). This CDR3 reads CASSQNTGVPEAFF. The CDR3 DNA reads TGTGCCAGCAGCCAAAATACAGGGGTGCCTGAAGCTTTCTTT.

V gene TRBV30 combines with J gene TRBJ1-6, with 8 bases identical to TRBD1. This CDR3 comprises 14 residues. Trimming at V came to 7 bases and at J to 14 bases, leaving 16 bases not matched to a gene. The V gene's germline CDR1 is GTSNPN and CDR2 SVGIG (reference sequence). The CDR3 loop reads CAYDRGLGSATLHF. CDR3 DNA sequence: TGTGCCTACGACAGGGGCCTAGGTAGTGCAACCCTCCACTTT.

CDR3 amino acids: CASSLASTPLGNTIYF. The DNA of the CDR3 is TGTGCCAGCAGTTTGGCCAGCACACCTCTTGGAAACACCATATATTTT. J is TRBJ1-3 and V is TRBV12-3 or TRBV12-4; no definite D call. The V gene lost 3 bases and the J gene lost 3 bases, with 15 bases spanning the gap. The CDR3 covers 16 residues.

V is TRBV15 and J is TRBJ2-2; D gene unclear. Germline V gives CDR1 LNHNV, CDR2 YYDKDF (reference sequence). The CDR3 sequence is 16 residues long. V was shortened by 0 bases and J by 0 bases, with 8 bases between the two germline ends. CDR3 residues: CATSRDRVPNTGELFF. In DNA, the CDR3 is TGTGCCACCAGCAGAGATAGGGTCCCGAACACCGGGGAGCTGTTTTTT. Using reference TRBV15 and TRBJ2-2 for the parts outside the CDR3, the full variable domain is DAMVIQNPRYQVTQFGKPVTLSCSQTLNHNVMYWYQQKSSQAPKLLFHYYDKDFNNEADTPDNFQSRRPNTSFCFLDIRSPGLGDTAMYLCATSRDRVPNTGELFFGEGSRLTVL.

V usage is TRBV13 and J usage is TRBJ2-7; 8 bases match TRBD1. Germline CDR1 PRHDT, CDR2 FYEKMQ (reference sequence). This CDR3 spans 15 amino acids. The V and J ends lost 0 bases and 0 bases, in that order; junction bases with no gene match: 1. CDR3 nucleotide sequence: TGTGCCAGCAGCTTAGGCGGGACAGGCTCCTACGAGCAGTACTTC. This translates into CASSLGGTGSYEQYF.

This clonotype was counted a few times. The chain recombines TRBV25-1 with TRBJ2-3, with D perhaps matching TRBD1 (5 bases). Germline lookup yields CDR1 MGHDK and CDR2 SYGVNS. Trimming removed 6 bases at V and 5 bases at J, with 6 bases between. The CDR3 length is 11 residues. The CDR3 DNA follows: TGTGCCAGCAGCCAGGGAGATACGCAGTATTTT. Its protein is CASSQGDTQYF.

This chain connects TRBV9 to TRBJ1-3; no clear D gene. The CDR3 is made up of 12 amino acids. V shed 6 bases and J shed 4 bases, with 8 bases lying between them. Germline assignment: CDR1 SGDLS and CDR2 YYNGEE. The CDR3 is CASTPGGNTIYF. The CDR3 nucleotides read TGTGCCAGCACCCCAGGCGGAAACACCATATATTTT.

A single count supports this clonotype. The chain links TRBV9 to TRBJ1-6; D ambiguous. Germline CDR1 is SGDLS and CDR2 is YYNGEE. The CDR3 length is 14 residues. The V end lost 0 bases, the J end lost 11 bases, and 12 bases lay between the germline ends. CDR3 sequence: CASSVGVTDPPLHF. Written as DNA, the CDR3 is TGTGCCAGCAGCGTAGGTGTGACGGACCCACCCCTCCACTTT.

V usage is TRBV30 and J usage is TRBJ2-7; D unresolved. CDR1 GTSNPN and CDR2 SVGIG come from the germline V gene (reference sequence). The CDR3 runs to 13 residues. V was cut by 0 bases and J by 2 bases, with 8 bases left in between. The CDR3 DNA follows: TGTGCCTGGAGTGTACCGGGTCCCTACGAGCAGTACTTC. The encoded protein is CAWSVPGPYEQYF.

The chain recombines TRBV7-2 with TRBJ1-1; D gene uncertain. The CDR3 contains 14 residues. V was shortened by 5 bases and J by 1 base, with 11 bases between the two germline ends. Looked up from germline, CDR1 is SGHTA and CDR2 is FQGNSA. The CDR3 region is CASSLKLWNTEAFF. As DNA, the CDR3 is TGTGCCAGCAGCCTTAAATTATGGAACACTGAAGCTTTCTTT.

V and J are TRBV15 and TRBJ2-7; D possibly uses TRBD1 or TRBD2 (5 bases each). Germline V gene sequence: CDR1 LNHNV, CDR2 YYDKDF (reference sequence). This CDR3 is 16 amino acids long. V lost 0 bases to trimming and J lost 3 bases, with 15 bases between them. The CDR3 DNA follows: TGTGCCACCAGCAGAGATCTCCAGGGACCCATCTACGAGCAGTACTTC. Protein sequence: CATSRDLQGPIYEQYF.

The rearrangement joins TRBV24-1 to TRBJ2-1; maybe TRBD2 (5 bases). CDR3 length: 13 residues. Per germline, CDR1 KGHDR and CDR2 SFDVKD. Trimming shortened V by 0 bases and J by 11 bases, and 10 bases separated the two germline ends. The CDR3 DNA reads as TGTGCCACCAGTGATTTGGGACTTCCCCAGCAGTTCTTC. This gives the protein CATSDLGLPQQFF.

The genes are TRBV15 and TRBJ1-2, with D perhaps matching TRBD1 (5 bases). Trimming stripped 3 bases from V and 4 bases from J, with 21 bases between. Germline V gene lookup returns CDR1 LNHNV and CDR2 YYDKDF (reference sequence). CDR3 length: 17 residues. CDR3 residues: CATSSPQERTPSYGYTF. The CDR3 DNA sequence: TGTGCCACCAGCAGCCCCCAGGAGAGGACACCTTCCTATGGCTACACCTTC.

This clonotype was observed a few times. The chain recombines TRBV29-1 with TRBJ1-2, with unresolved D. The CDR3 has 12 amino acids. V shed 4 bases and J shed 8 bases, with 14 bases lying between them. Per germline, CDR1 SQVTM and CDR2 ANQGSEA. CDR3: CSVVDPAGGYTF. In nucleotides, the CDR3 is TGCAGCGTTGTGGACCCAGCGGGGGGCTACACCTTC.

The V and J genes are TRBV25-1 and TRBJ2-5; the D call may be TRBD1 or TRBD2 (5 bases each). The CDR3 contains 16 residues. Trimming stripped 3 bases from V and 2 bases from J, with 16 bases between. Germline-derived CDR1 and CDR2 are MGHDK and SYGVNS. CDR3 loop: CASSDRTQGGQETQYF. For the CDR3, the DNA is TGTGCCAGCAGTGATCGGACACAAGGAGGTCAAGAGACCCAGTACTTC.

This clonotype appeared once. This sequence joins TRBV20-1 and TRBJ2-7; possible D gene TRBD1, 5 bases. Per the germline V gene, CDR1 is DFQATT and CDR2 is SNEGSKA (reference sequence). CDR3 length: 13 amino acids. Trimming cost V 0 bases and J 0 bases, with 6 bases left between them. In nucleotides, the CDR3 is TGCAGTGCTAGAGACAGGGCCTCCTACGAGCAGTACTTC. It translates to CSARDRASYEQYF.

The CDR3 loop reads CASSGTSYNEQFF. The CDR3 DNA follows: TGTGCCAGCAGTGGGACTTCCTACAATGAGCAGTTCTTC. V is TRBV25-1 and J is TRBJ2-1, with TRBD2 as a possible D gene (5 bases). With 4 bases removed from V and 1 base from J, the gap between germline ends came to 5 bases. Germline V gene data show CDR1 as MGHDK and CDR2 as SYGVNS. CDR3 length: 13 residues.

This clonotype showed up just once. The chain links TRBV7-6 to TRBJ2-1; 10 bases are a match to TRBD1. V lost 6 bases and J lost 6; bases outside the gene matches: 5. Germline values: CDR1 SGHVS, CDR2 FNYEAQ. The CDR3 is 14 amino acids. The CDR3, as DNA: TGTGCCAGCAGTCCCGGGACAGGGGTCAATGAGCAGTTCTTC. This sequence encodes CASSPGTGVNEQFF. The full variable domain, completed using reference TRBV7-6 and TRBJ2-1, is GAGVSQSPRYKVTKRGQDVALRCDPISGHVSLYWYRQALGQGPEFLTYFNYEAQQDKSGLPNDRFSAERPEGSISTLTIQRTEQRDSAMYRCASSPGTGVNEQFFGPGTRLTVL.

The chain employs TRBV7-9 and TRBJ2-5; D remains ambiguous. Germline CDR1 reads SEHNR; CDR2 reads FQNEAQ (reference sequence). Deletions cut 5 bases from V and 2 bases from J, with 12 bases between. The CDR3 covers 14 residues. The DNA for the CDR3 is TGTGCCAGCAGCCCCCCCGACGGTCAAGAGACCCAGTACTTC. This codes for CASSPPDGQETQYF.

The rearrangement joins TRBV2 to TRBJ1-1, with D unclear. V lost 10 bases to trimming and J lost 5 bases, with 14 bases between them. Germline-derived CDR1 and CDR2 are SNHLY and FYNNEI. The CDR3 spans 12 residues. The CDR3 DNA reads TGTGCCACTTCGATAGGTGGAACTGAAGCTTTCTTT. This encodes CATSIGGTEAFF.

This chain links TRBV14 with TRBJ2-3; tentative D call: TRBD2 (6 bases). The CDR3 covers 16 residues. The V and J ends lost 1 base and 0 bases respectively, with 11 bases between them. CDR1 and CDR2 from the germline V gene are SGHDN and FVKESK. CDR3 DNA: TGTGCCAGCAGCCAAGGCAAAGGAGGGAGCACAGATACGCAGTATTTT. It encodes CASSQGKGGSTDTQYF.

This chain links TRBV6-2 or TRBV6-3 with TRBJ1-1; TRBD1 matches at 11 bases. Germline V CDR1 and CDR2: MNHEY, SVGEGT. V was clipped by 2 bases and J by 6 bases; unmatched bases: 2. The CDR3 contains 14 residues. This CDR3 reads CASSYGGQGAEAFF. CDR3 sequence (DNA): TGTGCCAGCAGTTACGGGGGACAGGGGGCTGAAGCTTTCTTT.

The rearrangement joins TRBV30 to TRBJ1-1; D is ambiguous. The CDR3 spans 11 residues. Between the trimmed V and J ends, which lost 8 bases and 10 bases, there was a span of 17 bases. Per the germline V gene, CDR1 is GTSNPN and CDR2 is SVGIG (reference sequence). The CDR3 protein is CATPRGEGAFF. In DNA, the CDR3 is TGTGCCACACCCCGGGGAGAGGGAGCTTTCTTT.